This T cell receptor (delta chain) stems from a study of gamma-delta chains in newborns, infants, children. About the research overall: Innate gammadelta T cells reportedly expand polyclonally right after birth, driven by microbial exposure, per the title.

TCRdb re-processed the reads via CATT. The sample lists over 3,500 delta-chain clones, approximately 35% seen once, with roughly an eighth in the top ten. The CDR3 sequence is 18 residues long. Germline V CDR1 and CDR2: TSWWSYY, QGS. V lost 1 base, J lost 5 bases, and 20 bases lay in between. The TCR originated in a child who received the measles vaccine. The chain couples TRDV1 to TRDJ2; tentatively, D is TRDD3 (6 bases). Material for sequencing was blood. This CDR3 is CALGEPQFGGAITAQLFF. In DNA, the CDR3 is TGTGCTCTTGGGGAACCTCAATTCGGGGGAGCTATTACAGCACAACTCTTCTTT.